One sample yielded the 10 T cell receptor beta chains listed below, sequenced in a study of shared clonotypes between healthy human individuals. Clones were read by immunoSEQ multiplex PCR, and TCRdb kept only the in-frame ones, dropping some. The table lists some 2,000,000 clones, roughly 95% of them singletons, with approximately 0.13% in the top ten. The sequenced sample was naive CD4+ T cells sorted from blood. As for subset: CD45RA+ positively selected. The receptors originated from a man younger than 35 in good health.

The chain joins TRBV29-1 to TRBJ2-2, with no clear D. V lost 3 bases and J 3 bases, leaving 5 bases between the germline ends. The CDR3 extends over 12 amino acids. Germline-derived CDR1 and CDR2 are SQVTM and ANQGSEA. DNA for the CDR3: TGCAGCGTTGAGGCAGACACCGGGGAGCTGTTTTTT. Amino acids: CSVEADTGELFF.

The rearrangement uses TRBV30 and TRBJ2-5; D remains unclear. This CDR3 is 13 amino acids long. Germline-derived CDR1 and CDR2 are GTSNPN and SVGIG (reference sequence). Trimming pared 0 bases from V and 3 bases from J, leaving 8 bases between. CDR3 in DNA: TGTGCCTGGAGTGTCCACACAAAAGAGACCCAGTACTTC. This translates into CAWSVHTKETQYF.

The CDR3 nucleotides are TGTGCCAGCAGCCCCCGAGGGGACGACAACACTGAAGCTTTCTTT. Its translation: CASSPRGDDNTEAFF. The rearrangement uses TRBV9 and TRBJ1-1; possibly TRBD1 for D (5 bases). Trimming took 4 bases from V and 2 from J, leaving 15 bases between them. This CDR3 spans 15 amino acids. The germline gives CDR1 SGDLS, CDR2 YYNGEE. Looking up the rest from reference TRBV9 and TRBJ1-1 gives the full variable domain: DSGVTQTPKHLITATGQRVTLRCSPRSGDLSVYWYQQSLDQGLQFLIQYYNGEERAKGNILERFSAQQFPDLHSELNLSSLELGDSALYFCASSPRGDDNTEAFFGQGTRLTVV.

The chain's CDR3 is CASSGGRGASFYGYTF. The CDR3, as DNA: TGTGCCAGCAGTGGGGGCAGGGGTGCTTCATTCTATGGCTACACCTTC. The chain uses TRBV25-1 and TRBJ1-2; tentative D call: TRBD1 (6 bases). The CDR3 covers 16 residues. Looked up from germline, CDR1 is MGHDK and CDR2 is SYGVNS. V shed 4 bases and J shed 4 bases, with 19 bases lying between them.

A remark on this clone: The same CDR3 is also encoded by other DNA sequences in this sample. The J gene is TRBJ2-6, the V gene TRBV30; D not certain. The CDR3 has 13 residues. The V end lost 2 bases, the J end lost 1 base, and 3 bases lay between the germline ends. CDR1 is GTSNPN, CDR2 SVGIG, per germline (reference sequence). The CDR3 bases are TGTGCCTGGAGTAGGTCTGGGGCCAACGTCCTGACTTTC. Protein sequence: CAWSRSGANVLTF.

Details on this clone: Other DNA sequences in the sample encode the same CDR3. The chain combines TRBV18 with TRBJ1-1; 9 nucleotides agree with TRBD1. The CDR3 loop spans 14 amino acids. V was clipped by 3 bases and J by 5 bases; unmatched bases: 4. Germline V gives CDR1 KGHSH, CDR2 LQKENI. CDR3 sequence: CASSPGQGETEAFF. The CDR3 DNA reads as TGTGCCAGCTCACCGGGACAGGGCGAAACTGAAGCTTTCTTT.

This clone was counted between two and nine times. Distinct nucleotide sequences in the sample also encode this CDR3. The chain is built from TRBV30 and TRBJ1-1, with D uncertain. Germline V gene lookup returns CDR1 GTSNPN and CDR2 SVGIG (reference sequence). The CDR3 is 11 residues long. V lost 0 bases and J 8 bases, leaving 7 bases between the germline ends. The chain's CDR3 is CAWSVGGEAFF. DNA for the CDR3: TGTGCCTGGAGTGTAGGTGGGGAAGCTTTCTTT.

This clone was observed a handful of times. The sample contains more than one DNA sequence encoding this CDR3. The V gene is TRBV6-1, the J gene TRBJ1-2, with D possibly being TRBD1 (5 bases). Looked up from germline, CDR1 is MNHNS and CDR2 is SASEGT. This CDR3 comprises 13 residues. V lost 2 bases and J 4 bases, leaving 8 bases between the germline ends. The chain's CDR3 is CASSELGPYGYTF. CDR3 DNA: TGTGCCAGCAGTGAATTGGGGCCCTATGGCTACACCTTC.

The V gene is TRBV27, the J gene TRBJ2-5; 7 bases match TRBD1. The CDR3 is 14 amino acids. Germline V CDR1 and CDR2: MNHEY, SMNVEV (reference sequence). With V trimmed by 3 bases and J by 6 bases, 7 bases remained unmatched. CDR3 coding DNA: TGTGCCAGCAGTTTCCTCGGACAGGTTAAGACCCAGTACTTC. Translating gives CASSFLGQVKTQYF.

The chain uses TRBV18 and TRBJ2-5; 8 bases agree with TRBD2. The V segment lost 2 bases and the J segment 5 bases; nucleotides outside the gene matches: 4. The CDR3 runs 14 residues. Germline loops: CDR1 KGHSH, CDR2 LQKENI. The CDR3 spells CASSPSGSGETQYF. Written as DNA, the CDR3 is TGTGCCAGCTCACCAAGCGGGAGCGGGGAGACCCAGTACTTC.